There are a few counts of the clone carrying this TCR beta chain. What it binds is not known. This sample is drawn from a study of beta chain features in type 1 diabetes. About the research overall: Examination of sorted cells across all samples involved around 99 million cells.

Study results and caveats: At VDJ recombination sites, type 1 diabetes patients had fewer insertions and more deleted nucleotides.

This CDR3 has 14 residues. Deletions cut 6 bases from V and 7 bases from J, with 19 bases between. The germline V gene has CDR1 SNHLY and CDR2 FYNNEI. Every bit of the isolated RNA underwent reverse transcription, so sequencing read expressed TCRB transcripts. Repertoires were generated with immunoSEQ multiplex PCR, while TCRdb's copy carries only in-frame clones and drops some. The table lists under 450,000 clones, about 15% of them singletons. This rearrangement joins TRBV2 to TRBJ2-7, with D perhaps TRBD1 (6 bases). Specimen: naive CD4+ T cells from blood. The clonotype originates from a woman between 18 and 29 years old in good health. The CDR3 loop reads CASSERGQPREQYF. The CDR3 bases are TGTGCCAGCAGCGAGAGGGGACAACCCCGGGAGCAGTACTTC.